This T cell receptor (beta chain) was retrieved from a study of cytomegalovirus exposure and HLA in healthy donors. For the study at large: The 95 million to 120 million unique TCR beta sequences, from roughly 170 million T cells, were found by an earlier analysis.

13 Jbeta primers and 60 Vbeta primers were used for the PCR. Profiled with immunoSEQ multiplex PCR; TCRdb holds only in-frame clones, not every one. The sample lists about 97,000 clones, around three quarters seen once, with more than 2.5% in the top ten. This CDR3 region has 14 residues. From germline, CDR1 is SQVTM and CDR2 ANQGSEA. V lost 4 bases, J lost 1 base, and 13 bases lay in between. The rearrangement joins TRBV29-1 to TRBJ1-1; D perhaps matches TRBD1 (5 bases). What was sequenced was PBMCs. The TCR was taken from a male donor in good health and CMV-seropositive. The CDR3 DNA sequence: TGCAGCGTTGGTCGCGGACACCAGAACACTGAAGCTTTCTTT. Amino acid sequence: CSVGRGHQNTEAFF. Variable domain in full (rest from reference TRBV29-1 and TRBJ1-1): SAVISQKPSRDICQRGTSLTIQCQVDSQVTMMFWYRQQPGQSLTLIATANQGSEATYESGFVIDKFPISRPNLTFSTLTVSNMSPEDSSIYLCSVGRGHQNTEAFFGQGTRLTVV.